A selection of T cell receptor beta chains follows, all from one sample in a study of blood T cell repertoires in COVID-19. TCRdb's copy holds only in-frame clones and misses some; the assay was immunoSEQ multiplex PCR. The sample holds roughly 230,000 clones; roughly 87% are singletons and the top ten take 4% to 5%. The material sequenced was peripheral blood. These receptors were taken from a woman aged 40 to 49 who had recovered from COVID-19. Each CDR3 is given with its conserved first and last residue. A D gene is named only where the DNA matches it firmly. Only some rows state a clone size, as once, few, many or a class for expanded clones.

once | TRBJ2-5 | TRBD2 | TRBV4-1 | TGCGCCAGCAGCCAAGCCGGACTAGCTTCCGAGACCCAGTACTTC | CASSQAGLASETQYF
. | TRBJ1-1 | . | TRBV10-1 | TGCGCCAGCAGTGAGTCCCAGGAAAACACTGAAGCTTTCTTT | CASSESQENTEAFF
. | TRBJ2-3 | . | TRBV5-5 | TGTGCCAGCAGCCCCCCCCGCCGAAGCGGGTTAGATACGCAGTATTTT | CASSPPRRSGLDTQYF
once | TRBJ1-1 | TRBD1 | TRBV7-2 | TGTGCCAGCAGCCCCCCCGGACAGGCCCTGAACACTGAAGCTTTCTTT | CASSPPGQALNTEAFF
. | TRBJ1-2 | TRBD1 | TRBV2 | TGTGCCAGCAGTGAAAGAGAGGGACAGATTTATGGCTACACCTTC | CASSEREGQIYGYTF
. | TRBJ2-5 | TRBD2 | TRBV2 | TGTGCCACCCTTTGGGGGAGCGGGGGTCAAGAGACCCAGTACTTC | CATLWGSGGQETQYF
. | TRBJ2-1 | TRBD2 | TRBV9 | TGTGCCAGCAGCGCAAGCGGGGGACCTTACAATGAGCAGTTCTTC | CASSASGGPYNEQFF
. | TRBJ2-2 | TRBD2 | TRBV9 | TGTGCCAGCAGCGTAGGTGAACTAGCGGGGGGGCCGCGTACCGGGGAGCTGTTTTTT | CASSVGELAGGPRTGELFF
. | TRBJ2-5 | . | TRBV5-4 | TGTGCCAGCAGCTTGCGGGGGGCGGAAGAGACCCAGTACTTC | CASSLRGAEETQYF
. | TRBJ2-3 | . | TRBV11-3 | TGTGCCAGCAGCTTTTCACATGGGGAAGGGGGCACAGATACGCAGTATTTT | CASSFSHGEGGTDTQYF
. | TRBJ1-6 | TRBD1 | TRBV3-1/TRBV3-2 | TGTGCCAGCAGCCGGACAGGGAAAAATTCACCCCTCCACTTT | CASSRTGKNSPLHF
. | TRBJ2-6 | . | TRBV28 | TGTGCCAGCAGCGGGACACTCTCTGGGGCCAACGTCCTGACTTTC | CASSGTLSGANVLTF
. | TRBJ2-2 | . | TRBV7-6 | TGTGCCAGCAGCCCCCCGACCGGGGAGCTGTTTTTT | CASSPPTGELFF
. | TRBJ1-1 | . | TRBV27 | TGTGCCAGCAGTCGCATCCGTCCAGGGAACACTGAAGCTTTCTTT | CASSRIRPGNTEAFF
once | TRBJ2-2 | TRBD2 | TRBV6-5 | TGTGCCAGCAACCAGCGGGGGGGCACCGGGGAGCTGTTTTTT | CASNQRGGTGELFF
. | TRBJ1-1 | TRBD1 | TRBV29-1 | TGCAGCGTTCTAACCGGGACAGGGGGCACTGAAGCTTTCTTT | CSVLTGTGGTEAFF
once | TRBJ2-3 | TRBD2 | TRBV5-1 | TGCGCCAGCAGCTTGACGGGGGGAGATACGCAGTATTTT | CASSLTGGDTQYF
. | TRBJ1-3 | TRBD1 | TRBV5-4 | TGTGCCAGCAGCGTAAGACAGGGCTCTGGAAACACCATATATTTT | CASSVRQGSGNTIYF
few | TRBJ1-6 | . | TRBV5-4 | TGTGCCAGCAGCTCCCTGGGAGGGGGTAATTCACCCCTCCACTTT | CASSSLGGGNSPLHF
once | TRBJ1-2 | . | TRBV5-1 | TGCGCCAGCAGCTATGGGGGGTCGGGTGGCTACACCTTC | CASSYGGSGGYTF
once | TRBJ1-2 | TRBD1 | TRBV12-3/TRBV12-4 | TGTGCCAGCAGTTACGGACAGGGTAGCGGCTACACCTTC | CASSYGQGSGYTF
. | TRBJ1-1 | . | TRBV24-1 | TGTGCCACCAGTGATTCTACACGGGGGAACACTGAAGCTTTCTTT | CATSDSTRGNTEAFF
. | TRBJ2-1 | TRBD1 | TRBV12-3/TRBV12-4 | TGTGCCAGCAGTTTAAGAGACAGGGGATGGTTCTTC | CASSLRDRGWFF
. | TRBJ2-5 | TRBD2 | TRBV24-1 | TGTGCCGTTAATAGCGGGGGGGCCGATGAGACCCAGTACTTC | CAVNSGGADETQYF
. | TRBJ1-4 | . | TRBV5-6 | TGTGCCAGCAGCTTGGGTTATGAAAGCGCGACTAATGAAAAACTGTTTTTT | CASSLGYESATNEKLFF
. | TRBJ1-3 | . | TRBV10-3 | TGTGCCATCAGAGCGGAATACTCTGGAAACACCATATATTTT | CAIRAEYSGNTIYF
. | TRBJ2-1 | TRBD2 | TRBV29-1 | TGCAGCGTTGAAAGGAAAGCGGGAGTTATGATCTTC | CSVERKAGVMIF